This T cell receptor (beta chain) originates from a study of T cell repertoires in cytomegalovirus infection. Study context: Both a matching HLA type and CMV infection were indicated by public TCR beta signatures. General study results and limits: Dominating the ex vivo response were TCR beta clonotypes that were CMV-specific and HLA-C-restricted.

TCRdb analysed the reads with MiXCR anew, one entry per CDR3 protein. The sample records approximately 76,000 distinct CDR3 sequences, roughly 3.7% being singletons. This clonotype was counted many times. Its antigen remains unidentified. With 4 bases clipped from V and 2 bases from J, the junction kept 2 bases outside the gene matches. This CDR3 has 15 residues. Germline-derived CDR1 and CDR2 are LNHDA and SQIVND (reference sequence). The chain combines TRBV19 with TRBJ2-7, with 13 bases identical to TRBD2. This receptor was obtained from a human donor in good health (CMV status not recorded). Some clones in this sample may be carry-over from other donors' samples. The specimen was PBMCs. CDR3 sequence reads: CASSNGLAGAYEQYF. The CDR3 DNA follows: TGTGCCAGTAGTAACGGACTAGCGGGGGCCTACGAGCAGTACTTC.